Below are 16 T cell receptor beta chains sequenced from a single sample in a study of spatial heterogeneity in lung cancer. The time point denotes: sample taken at primary tumor resection. Whole RNA was taken from tumor, nontumor lung or frozen PBMC; it was then sequenced unsorted. One entry per CDR3 protein, called by TCRdb with MiXCR from the 5' RACE reads. Among some 7,800 distinct CDR3 sequences listed, over 7% were seen once. Sequencing was performed on PBMCs, taken at surgery. The receptor set was obtained from a male donor with early-stage non-small cell lung cancer.

This clonotype turned up a few times. Little can be read into the size of this beta chain, an off-target read in a library designed for alpha chains. The J gene is TRBJ1-2, the V gene TRBV6-5; the D is unclear. The CDR3 has 14 amino acids. Germline V CDR1 and CDR2: MNHEY, SVGAGI. The V gene lost 2 bases and the J gene lost 8 bases, with 15 bases spanning the gap. The CDR3 DNA reads as TGTGCCAGCAGTTACGGTGGCGAGGGAGGCGGCTACACCTTC. Protein product: CASSYGGEGGGYTF.

This clonotype was recorded at least ten times. Found in a library prepared for alpha chains, this beta chain is an off-target read, and its abundance has little meaning. The V and J genes are TRBV20-1 and TRBJ2-1, with unresolved D. Trimming removed 3 bases from V and 1 base from J, with 13 bases in between. The germline CDR1 and CDR2 sequences are DFQATT and SNEGSKA (reference sequence). The CDR3 sequence is 15 residues long. CDR3 sequence reads: CSASGLKGSYNEQFF. For the CDR3, the DNA is TGCAGTGCTAGTGGGCTGAAGGGATCCTACAATGAGCAGTTCTTC.

The sample holds many counts of this clonotype. Found in a library prepared for alpha chains, this beta chain is an off-target read, and its abundance has little meaning. This chain links TRBV7-2 with TRBJ2-7; 15 bases map to TRBD2. The CDR3 contains 19 residues. V lost 5 bases and J lost 0; bases outside the gene matches: 11. Germline CDR1 SGHTA, CDR2 FQGNSA. This CDR3 is CASSLGLAGGLPVSYEQYF. The CDR3 bases are TGTGCCAGCAGCCTGGGACTAGCGGGAGGTCTACCCGTCTCCTACGAGCAGTACTTC.

This clonotype was seen many times. Because this beta chain is a stray read in a library intended to capture alpha chains, its abundance should not be given much weight. The V gene is TRBV29-1, the J gene TRBJ2-3; D may be TRBD2 (6 bases). V shed 1 base and J shed 3 bases, with 17 bases lying between them. The length of the CDR3 is 16 residues. Germline assignment: CDR1 SQVTM and CDR2 ANQGSEA. The CDR3 spells CSVEGGRGRRTDTQYF. CDR3 in DNA: TGCAGCGTTGAAGGAGGACGGGGGAGGAGGACAGATACGCAGTATTTT.

With respect to this clonotype: The library was designed around alpha chains, so this beta chain is a stray read whose abundance carries little weight. The V and J genes are TRBV2 and TRBJ1-6, with TRBD1 identical over 8 bases. J gave up 7 bases and V 7 bases, and 9 bases lay outside the gene matches. The CDR3 spans 15 residues. Per germline, CDR1 SNHLY and CDR2 FYNNEI. In DNA, the CDR3 is TGTGCCAGCATGCTCGAGGGACAGGCAAATTCACCCCTCCACTTT. This codes for CASMLEGQANSPLHF.

This clonotype was observed at least ten times. This beta chain lies outside the target of a library built for alpha chains; its clone size means little. The chain recombines TRBV20-1 with TRBJ2-7, with D tentatively TRBD1 (5 bases). The CDR3 is made up of 15 amino acids. V shed 0 bases and J shed 3 bases, with 15 bases lying between them. CDR1 DFQATT and CDR2 SNEGSKA come from the germline V gene (reference sequence). CDR3 protein: CSARETQGLIYEQYF. In nucleotides, the CDR3 is TGCAGTGCTAGAGAAACCCAGGGCTTAATCTACGAGCAGTACTTC.

By its share, this clonotype is medium-sized (0.01 to 0.1%). Because this beta chain is a stray read in a library intended to capture alpha chains, its abundance should not be given much weight. The CDR3 is CSVQLGTSGRGEQFF. The CDR3 DNA is TGCAGCGTACAACTCGGGACTAGCGGGAGGGGTGAGCAGTTCTTC. This chain connects TRBV29-1 to TRBJ2-1, with TRBD2 identical over 16 bases. This CDR3 has 15 residues. After removal of 6 bases from V and 9 bases from J, the junction contained 8 bases not matched to a gene. CDR1 SQVTM and CDR2 ANQGSEA come from the germline V gene.

This clonotype was detected many times. This beta chain appears as a stray read in a library generated for alpha chains; its size is not informative. The CDR3 DNA sequence: TGTGCCAGCAGTTCGATATTACGGGATACGCAGTATTTT. Its translation: CASSSILRDTQYF. This chain connects TRBV27 to TRBJ2-3, with D unclear. CDR1 and CDR2 (germline): MNHEY, SMNVEV (reference sequence). V lost 4 bases and J 6 bases, leaving 11 bases between the germline ends. This CDR3 has 13 residues.

This clonotype was observed many times. The library was designed around alpha chains, so this beta chain is a stray read whose abundance carries little weight. The chain recombines TRBV5-1 with TRBJ1-5, with 7 nucleotides matching TRBD1. Unmatched junction bases numbered 8, after V lost 2 bases and J lost 6 bases. The CDR3 spans 15 residues. CDR1 and CDR2 (germline): SGHRS, YFSETQ. As DNA, the CDR3 is TGCGCCAGCAGCTTAAACGGACAGGCCGCTCAGCCCCAGCATTTT. Residues: CASSLNGQAAQPQHF.

This clonotype was picked up many times. This beta chain slipped into a library made for alpha chains as a stray read, so its size is not meaningful. V is TRBV12-3 or TRBV12-4 and J is TRBJ2-3; 9 bases are shared with TRBD2. The CDR3 covers 15 residues. V was clipped by 7 bases and J by 2 bases; unmatched bases: 7. DNA for the CDR3: TGTGCCAGCACCTCAGCGGGAGGCCTCACAGATACGCAGTATTTT. Amino acid sequence: CASTSAGGLTDTQYF.

In this sample, this clonotype turned up many times. Found in a library prepared for alpha chains, this beta chain is an off-target read, and its abundance has little meaning. The chain combines TRBV24-1 with TRBJ2-7; the match to TRBD2 covers 7 bases. Germline lookup yields CDR1 KGHDR and CDR2 SFDVKD. This CDR3 is 13 amino acids long. J was trimmed by 1 base and V by 7 bases; bases with no gene match: 3. CDR3 nucleotide sequence: TGTGCCACCAGCGGCGGGAGTTCCTACGAGCAGTACTTC. Protein sequence: CATSGGSSYEQYF.

This clonotype was observed at least ten times. This beta chain was picked up by a library intended for alpha chains and is off target, so its count carries little meaning. The chain links TRBV20-1 to TRBJ2-3; D tentatively fits TRBD1 or TRBD2 (5 bases each). CDR3 length: 16 amino acids. Germline CDR1 is DFQATT and CDR2 is SNEGSKA (reference sequence). The V gene lost 5 bases and the J gene lost 5 bases, with 23 bases spanning the gap. The CDR3 loop is CSASERTGDGGDTQYF. For the CDR3, the DNA is TGCAGTGCTTCCGAGCGAACCGGGGATGGGGGAGATACGCAGTATTTT.

This clonotype was seen many times. The library was designed around alpha chains, so this beta chain is a stray read whose abundance carries little weight. This chain links TRBV7-2 with TRBJ1-4, with TRBD1 identical over 8 bases. CDR3 length: 15 amino acids. Germline V gene sequence: CDR1 SGHTA, CDR2 FQGNSA. V was clipped by 6 bases and J by 8 bases; unmatched bases: 11. CDR3 DNA sequence: TGTGCCAGCAGTCCACAGACAGGGGAGGGAGAAAAACTGTTTTTT. Protein sequence: CASSPQTGEGEKLFF.

At least ten counts were recorded for this clonotype. Since it is a stray read in a library aimed at alpha chains, this beta chain has a size that is not meaningful. The chain uses TRBV16 and TRBJ1-4; tentatively, D is TRBD1 (6 bases). With 1 base removed from V and 7 bases from J, the gap between germline ends came to 13 bases. Germline V gene sequence: CDR1 KGHSY, CDR2 FQNENV. The CDR3 totals 15 residues. This CDR3 reads CASSQFSTGGEKLFF. The DNA of the CDR3 is TGTGCCAGCAGCCAATTTTCGACAGGCGGTGAAAAACTGTTTTTT.

This clonotype rates as large (0.1 to 1%). This beta chain is a stray read from a library made for alpha chains; its abundance is not meaningful. V usage is TRBV13 and J usage is TRBJ2-1, with D perhaps assigned TRBD1 or TRBD2 (6 bases each). Germline CDR1 PRHDT, CDR2 FYEKMQ (reference sequence). V was pared by 1 base and J by 0 bases, with 10 bases between. The CDR3 has 16 residues. CDR3 coding DNA: TGTGCCAGCAGCTTAGAGGGGGGTAGCTCCTACAATGAGCAGTTCTTC. Translated: CASSLEGGSSYNEQFF.

This clonotype has ten or more counts. The library was prepared for alpha chains; this beta chain is a stray read, so its frequency means little. The chain couples TRBV7-2 to TRBJ1-5; D unclear. Germline-derived CDR1 and CDR2 are SGHTA and FQGNSA. V dropped 1 base and J dropped 4 bases, with 5 bases sitting between them. The CDR3 length is 13 residues. The CDR3 DNA follows: TGTGCCAGCAGCTTAGTCCTTAATCAGCCCCAGCATTTT. It is translated as CASSLVLNQPQHF.